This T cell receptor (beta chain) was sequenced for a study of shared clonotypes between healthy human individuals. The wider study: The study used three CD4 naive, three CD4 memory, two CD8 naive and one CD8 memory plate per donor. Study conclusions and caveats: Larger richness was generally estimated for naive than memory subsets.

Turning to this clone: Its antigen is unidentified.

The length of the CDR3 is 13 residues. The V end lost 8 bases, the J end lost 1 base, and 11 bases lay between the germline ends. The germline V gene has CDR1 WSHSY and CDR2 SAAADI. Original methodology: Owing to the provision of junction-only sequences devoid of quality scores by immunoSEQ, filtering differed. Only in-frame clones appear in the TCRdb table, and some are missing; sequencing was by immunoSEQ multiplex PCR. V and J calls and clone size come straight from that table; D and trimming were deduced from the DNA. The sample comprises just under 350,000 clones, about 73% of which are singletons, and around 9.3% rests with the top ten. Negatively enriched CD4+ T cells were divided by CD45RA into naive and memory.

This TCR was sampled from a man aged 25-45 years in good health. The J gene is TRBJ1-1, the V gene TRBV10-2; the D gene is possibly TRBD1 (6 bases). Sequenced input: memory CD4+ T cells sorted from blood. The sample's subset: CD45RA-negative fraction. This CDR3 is CASSDSWNTEAFF. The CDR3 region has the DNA TGCGCCAGCTCGGACAGTTGGAACACTGAAGCTTTCTTT.